The 12 T cell receptor beta chains presented below share a single source sample, sequenced in a study of CD8 T cells in ankylosing spondylitis. One entry per CDR3 protein results from TCRdb running MiXCR on the 5' RACE reads. The sample lists 250,000 to 350,000 distinct CDR3 sequences, around 21% seen once, with roughly 3.4% in the top ten. The material sequenced was blood, either unsorted or a sorted T cell fraction (not recorded which). The receptors here all came from a female donor with ankylosing spondylitis or in good health (not recorded which).

The chain couples TRBV7-2 to TRBJ2-5; D is unresolved. The CDR3 is 13 residues long. Germline assignment: CDR1 SGHTA and CDR2 FQGNSA. V was trimmed by 5 bases and J by 3 bases, leaving 10 bases between them. The CDR3 sequence is CASSTDRKETQYF. The CDR3 nucleotides are TGTGCCAGCAGCACCGACCGGAAAGAGACCCAGTACTTC.

The chain uses TRBV4-2 and TRBJ2-1; 9 nucleotides agree with TRBD2. The junction had 6 bases not matched to a gene; V was cut back by 0 bases and J by 12 bases. The CDR3 has 14 amino acids. Per germline, CDR1 LGHNA and CDR2 YNFKEQ. For the CDR3, the DNA is TGTGCCAGCAGCCAAGATACCAGCGGGAGGCGGCAGTTCTTC. Protein: CASSQDTSGRRQFF.

The rearrangement joins TRBV6-1 to TRBJ2-3; D gene unclear. The V gene lost 11 bases and the J gene lost 0 bases, with 24 bases spanning the gap. Germline V lookup: CDR1 MNHNS, CDR2 SASEGT. The CDR3 sequence is 17 residues long. CDR3: CAASPLERTTSTDTQYF. CDR3 DNA sequence: TGTGCCGCAAGCCCCTTGGAGCGAACCACTAGCACAGATACGCAGTATTTT.

The gene calls are TRBV5-6 and TRBJ1-2, with D uncertain. V was cut by 5 bases and J by 4 bases, with 15 bases left in between. Germline-derived CDR1 and CDR2 are SGHDT and YYEEEE. This CDR3 spans 14 amino acids. The CDR3 region is CASSMAQVFYGYTF. The CDR3 DNA is TGTGCCAGCAGTATGGCGCAGGTCTTCTATGGCTACACCTTC. Together with reference TRBV5-6 and TRBJ1-2, the CDR3 gives the full variable domain: DAGVTQSPTHLIKTRGQQVTLRCSPKSGHDTVSWYQQALGQGPQFIFQYYEEEERQRGNFPDRFSGHQFPNYSSELNVNALLLGDSALYLCASSMAQVFYGYTFGSGTRLTVV.

This clonotype came up many times. The chain recombines TRBV29-1 with TRBJ2-5, with 11 bases fitting TRBD2. This CDR3 is built from 14 residues. Germline values: CDR1 SQVTM, CDR2 ANQGSEA. After removal of 4 bases from V and 2 bases from J, the junction contained 3 bases not matched to a gene. The CDR3 loop reads CSVAGTSGQETQYF. The CDR3 coding sequence is TGCAGCGTTGCCGGGACTAGCGGACAAGAGACCCAGTACTTC.

The genes are TRBV7-2 and TRBJ2-5; D remains ambiguous. This CDR3 has 13 amino acids. Germline V gene data show CDR1 as SGHTA and CDR2 as FQGNSA. The V gene lost 1 base and the J gene lost 5 bases, with 8 bases spanning the gap. CDR3: CASSLGTTETQYF. The CDR3 nucleotides read TGTGCCAGCAGCTTAGGCACGACGGAGACCCAGTACTTC.

This rearrangement joins TRBV30 to TRBJ1-3; unclear D gene. The CDR3 has 13 amino acids. V dropped 2 bases and J dropped 4 bases, with 9 bases sitting between them. The germline CDR1 and CDR2 sequences are GTSNPN and SVGIG (reference sequence). Written as DNA, the CDR3 is TGTGCCTGGAGTCGCCCCAGAGGAAACACCATATATTTT. It codes for CAWSRPRGNTIYF.

This clonotype appeared a few times. The chain carries TRBV11-1 and TRBJ2-7, with TRBD1 as a possible D gene (7 bases). Germline values: CDR1 SGHAT, CDR2 FQDESV (reference sequence). The CDR3 loop spans 18 amino acids. The V end was cut by 2 bases, the J end by 5 bases, with 25 bases between. The CDR3 DNA is TGTGCCAGCAGCTTACCCTGGACAGGTCGGGAGATTAACGACGAGCAGTACTTC. Residues: CASSLPWTGREINDEQYF.

The V and J genes are TRBV20-1 and TRBJ2-2; D perhaps matches TRBD2 (6 bases). This CDR3 comprises 13 residues. Looked up from germline, CDR1 is DFQATT and CDR2 is SNEGSKA (reference sequence). V lost 2 bases to trimming and J lost 6 bases, with 10 bases between them. The CDR3 DNA sequence: TGCAGTGCTAGAAGGGAGGTATCCGGGGAGCTGTTTTTT. Its protein product is CSARREVSGELFF.

This clonotype has a count of ten or more. The chain employs TRBV7-2 and TRBJ2-7; TRBD2 might be the D (6 bases). CDR3 length: 15 amino acids. V was trimmed by 1 base and J by 6 bases, leaving 16 bases between them. Germline V CDR1 and CDR2: SGHTA, FQGNSA. The CDR3 here is CASSLDGGITSEQYF. The CDR3 DNA reads as TGTGCCAGCAGCTTAGACGGCGGGATCACCTCCGAGCAGTACTTC.

Comments on this clonotype: It may be a read error: a sequence one base away is much more abundant. The gene calls are TRBV7-2 and TRBJ2-3; no clear D gene. Per germline, CDR1 SGHTA and CDR2 FQGNSA. The CDR3 length is 15 residues. The CDR3 DNA follows: TGTGCCTGCAGGAACCGGGCCCGGTGGGGAGATACGCAGTATTTT. As protein: CACRNRARWGDTQYF.

Here the CDR3 reads CASSSPGISTQHF. The CDR3 DNA sequence: TGTGCCAGCAGTTCACCAGGGATTTCGACCCAGCATTTT. V gene TRBV6-6 combines with J gene TRBJ1-5; D may be TRBD1 (5 bases). V was shortened by 4 bases and J by 11 bases, with 15 bases between the two germline ends. Per germline, CDR1 MNHNY and CDR2 SVGAGI (reference sequence). The CDR3 extends over 13 amino acids.